The 9 T cell receptor beta chains reported below all come from one sample, sequenced in a study of T cells in Graves' hyperthyroidism and ophthalmopathy. Researchers amplified the TCR beta CDR3 regions from RNA transcripts. The TCR CDR3 first-round RT-PCR relied on the HTBI primer set. One entry per CDR3 protein, called by TCRdb with MiXCR from the multiplex PCR reads. The sample lists about 400,000 distinct CDR3 sequences, about 15% occurring once. The specimen was blood. These receptor sequences come from a woman under 40 with Graves' hyperthyroidism.

V usage is TRBV7-3 and J usage is TRBJ2-7; TRBD1 matches at 9 bases. CDR3 size: 19 residues. Germline V gives CDR1 SGHTA, CDR2 FQGTGA. V lost 2 bases to trimming and J lost 7 bases; unmatched junction nucleotides: 21. DNA for the CDR3: TGTGCCAGCAGCTTAGCGTTACACTGTCGGGACAGGGAACCGCGAGAGCAGTACTTC. Encoded protein: CASSLALHCRDREPREQYF.

This clonotype was observed many times. The V call is TRBV2, the J call TRBJ1-1, with 10 bases lining up with TRBD1. J gave up 5 bases and V 7 bases, and 10 bases lay outside the gene matches. Germline assignment: CDR1 SNHLY and CDR2 FYNNEI. The CDR3 consists of 15 residues. The CDR3 region is CASMGWDRGSTEAFF. CDR3 DNA sequence: TGTGCCAGCATGGGGTGGGACAGGGGCTCTACTGAAGCTTTCTTT.

J is TRBJ2-3 and V is TRBV2; no clear D gene. With 3 bases removed from V and 0 bases from J, the gap between germline ends came to 10 bases. Per the germline V gene, CDR1 is SNHLY and CDR2 is FYNNEI. The CDR3 loop spans 15 amino acids. The CDR3 here is CASSELAQSTDTQYF. The CDR3 region has the DNA TGTGCCAGCAGTGAGTTGGCGCAGAGCACAGATACGCAGTATTTT.

This clonotype was observed many times. This chain connects TRBV28 to TRBJ1-1; 8 bases match TRBD1. The germline V gene has CDR1 MDHEN and CDR2 SYDVKM. The J segment lost 5 bases and the V segment lost 6 bases, leaving 8 bases of the junction unmatched. This CDR3 contains 14 residues. CDR3 in DNA: TGTGCCAGCAGAGGACAGGGAGGTGGGACTGAAGCTTTCTTT. It translates to CASRGQGGGTEAFF.

This clonotype has a handful of counts. The chain uses TRBV7-8 and TRBJ2-3, with 11 positions matching TRBD2. This CDR3 is built from 20 residues. Germline trimming cut 0 bases from V and 0 bases from J; bases unmatched to any gene: 11. The germline CDR1 and CDR2 sequences are SGHVS and FQNEAQ. The CDR3 is CASSLAPGSGRESSTDTQYF. In nucleotides, the CDR3 is TGTGCCAGCAGCTTAGCGCCGGGTAGCGGGAGGGAATCTAGCACAGATACGCAGTATTTT.

In this sample, this clonotype turned up many times. The chain recombines TRBV11-2 with TRBJ1-1; D is unresolved. Per the germline V gene, CDR1 is SGHAT and CDR2 is FQNNGV. This CDR3 spans 11 amino acids. V was cut by 5 bases and J by 9 bases, with 10 bases left in between. The CDR3 is CASSPTLQAFF. The CDR3 region has the DNA TGTGCCAGCAGCCCGACACTACAAGCTTTCTTT.

This clonotype was seen more than once but under ten times. The CDR3 DNA follows: TGTGCCAGCAAGGGGGCGAAAAGCTACGAGCAGTACTTC. Translated, it gives CASKGAKSYEQYF. The chain links TRBV6-1 to TRBJ2-7; 7 bases agree with TRBD1. Per germline, CDR1 MNHNS and CDR2 SASEGT. V lost 7 bases to trimming and J lost 3 bases; unmatched junction nucleotides: 6. The CDR3 length is 13 residues.

In this sample, this clonotype turned up many times. J is TRBJ2-1 and V is TRBV24-1, with TRBD2 as a possible D gene (6 bases). Germline CDR1 and CDR2: KGHDR and SFDVKD. CDR3 length equals 15 residues. Trimming removed 6 bases at V and 5 bases at J, with 16 bases between. CDR3 nucleotides: TGTGCCACCAGTAACGGGAGAAGTCTGGACAATGAGCAGTTCTTC. It yields the protein CATSNGRSLDNEQFF.

This clonotype has ten or more counts. The chain couples TRBV28 to TRBJ2-5; TRBD1 aligns across 7 bases. There are 14 residues in the CDR3. The trim removed 5 bases at V and 4 bases at J, leaving 7 bases unmatched. From germline, CDR1 is MDHEN and CDR2 SYDVKM. The CDR3 DNA sequence: TGTGCCAGCAGTCCACAGGGGATAAGAGAGACCCAGTACTTC. Translating gives CASSPQGIRETQYF.